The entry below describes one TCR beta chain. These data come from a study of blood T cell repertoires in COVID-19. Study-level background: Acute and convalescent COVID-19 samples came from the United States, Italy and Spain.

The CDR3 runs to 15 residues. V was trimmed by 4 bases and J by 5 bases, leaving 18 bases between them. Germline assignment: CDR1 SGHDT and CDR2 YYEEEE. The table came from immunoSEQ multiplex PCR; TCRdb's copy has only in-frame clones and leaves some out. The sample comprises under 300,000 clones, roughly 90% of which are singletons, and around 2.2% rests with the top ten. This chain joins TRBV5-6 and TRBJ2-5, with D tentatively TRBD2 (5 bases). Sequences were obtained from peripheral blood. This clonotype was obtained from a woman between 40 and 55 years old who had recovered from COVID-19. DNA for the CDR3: TGTGCCAGCAGCCCGACGGGGATGAAGGAGGAGACCCAGTACTTC. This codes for CASSPTGMKEETQYF.